This TCR beta chain was found in a study of PD-L1 blockade in urothelial cancer. Study in general: Analyses were performed on blood at 3 weeks after treatment start (the second dose) and at 6 weeks. The study, taken as a whole, reports: Survival was better when pretreatment blood TCR clonality fell below the median.

Sequencing was performed with immunoSEQ multiplex PCR; in TCRdb, only in-frame clones are kept and a portion is missing. The sample lists roughly 52,000 clones; 84% were seen once. Trimming removed 7 bases from V and 4 bases from J, with 14 bases in between. Germline V gene data show CDR1 as WSHSY and CDR2 as SAAADI. This CDR3 comprises 14 residues. Concerning this clone itself: Its antigen is undetermined.

Time point here: pretreatment peripheral blood. The specimen was PBMCs, collected around atezolizumab (anti-PD-L1) treatment. The sequence was collected from a man in his forties or fifties with urothelial cancer. This chain links TRBV10-2 with TRBJ2-1; tentatively, D is TRBD2 (5 bases). The CDR3 sequence: CASNRGGVYNEQFF. In DNA, the CDR3 is TGCGCCAGCAACCGAGGAGGCGTTTACAATGAGCAGTTCTTC.